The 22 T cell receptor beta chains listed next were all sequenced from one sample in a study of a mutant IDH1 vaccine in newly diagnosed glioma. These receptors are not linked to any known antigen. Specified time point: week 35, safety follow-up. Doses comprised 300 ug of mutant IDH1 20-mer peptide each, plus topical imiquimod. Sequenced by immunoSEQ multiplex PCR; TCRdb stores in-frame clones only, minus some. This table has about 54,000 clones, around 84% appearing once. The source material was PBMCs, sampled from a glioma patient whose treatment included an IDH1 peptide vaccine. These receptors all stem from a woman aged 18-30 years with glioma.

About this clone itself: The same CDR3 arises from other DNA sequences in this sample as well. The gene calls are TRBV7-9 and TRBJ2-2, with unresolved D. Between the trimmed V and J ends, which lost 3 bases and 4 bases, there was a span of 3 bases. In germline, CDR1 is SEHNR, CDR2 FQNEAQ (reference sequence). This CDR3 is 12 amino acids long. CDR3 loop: CASSLSTGELFF. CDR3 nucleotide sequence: TGTGCCAGCAGCTTGAGCACCGGGGAGCTGTTTTTT.

The CDR3 DNA reads as TGTGCCACCAGCAGAGATTTCTACGAGCAGTACTTC. Its protein is CATSRDFYEQYF. V is TRBV15 and J is TRBJ2-7, with no clear D. Deletions cut 0 bases from V and 3 bases from J, with 3 bases between. CDR1 is LNHNV and CDR2 is YYDKDF in the germline V gene (reference sequence). The CDR3 totals 12 residues.

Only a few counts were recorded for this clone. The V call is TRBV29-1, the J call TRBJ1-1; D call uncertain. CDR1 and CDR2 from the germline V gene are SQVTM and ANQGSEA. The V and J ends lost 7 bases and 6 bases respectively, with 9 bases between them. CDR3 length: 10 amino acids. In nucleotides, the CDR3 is TGCAGCGCGGGAGGCGCTGAAGCTTTCTTT. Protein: CSAGGAEAFF.

CDR3 region: CASSSRTGTEAFF. As DNA, the CDR3 is TGTGCCAGCAGCTCCAGGACCGGCACTGAAGCTTTCTTT. The chain employs TRBV7-3 and TRBJ1-1; no clear D gene. The CDR3 is 13 residues long. V shed 4 bases and J shed 4 bases, with 10 bases lying between them. Germline V gene data show CDR1 as SGHTA and CDR2 as FQGTGA.

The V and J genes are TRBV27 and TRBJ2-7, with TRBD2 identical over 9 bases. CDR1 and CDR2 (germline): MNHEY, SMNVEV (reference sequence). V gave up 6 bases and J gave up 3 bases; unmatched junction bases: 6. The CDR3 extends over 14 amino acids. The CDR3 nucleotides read TGTGCCAGCAGCGGAGCGGGAGGAGGCTACGAGCAGTACTTC. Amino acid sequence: CASSGAGGGYEQYF.

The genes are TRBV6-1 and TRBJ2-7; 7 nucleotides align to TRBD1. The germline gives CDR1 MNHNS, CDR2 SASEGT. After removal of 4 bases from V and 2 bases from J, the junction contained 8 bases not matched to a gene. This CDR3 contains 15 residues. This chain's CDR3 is CASSGRTGLPYEQYF. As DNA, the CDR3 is TGTGCCAGCAGTGGGAGGACAGGTTTACCCTACGAGCAGTACTTC.

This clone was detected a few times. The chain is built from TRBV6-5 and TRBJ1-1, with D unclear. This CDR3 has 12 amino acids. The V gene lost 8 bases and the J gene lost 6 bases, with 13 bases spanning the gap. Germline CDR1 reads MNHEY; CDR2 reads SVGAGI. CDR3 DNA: TGTGCCAGCCGAGGCAGGAGCCCTGAAGCTTTCTTT. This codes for CASRGRSPEAFF.

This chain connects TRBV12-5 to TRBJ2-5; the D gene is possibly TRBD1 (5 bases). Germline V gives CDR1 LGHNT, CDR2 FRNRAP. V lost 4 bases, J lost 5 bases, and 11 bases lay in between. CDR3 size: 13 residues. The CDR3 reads CASGSQGRETQYF. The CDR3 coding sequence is TGTGCTAGTGGTTCGCAGGGCCGGGAGACCCAGTACTTC. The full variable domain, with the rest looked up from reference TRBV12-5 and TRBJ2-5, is DARVTQTPRHKVTEMGQEVTMRCQPILGHNTVFWYRQTMMQGLELLAYFRNRAPLDDSGMPKDRFSAEMPDATLATLKIQPSEPRDSAVYFCASGSQGRETQYFGPGTRLLVL.

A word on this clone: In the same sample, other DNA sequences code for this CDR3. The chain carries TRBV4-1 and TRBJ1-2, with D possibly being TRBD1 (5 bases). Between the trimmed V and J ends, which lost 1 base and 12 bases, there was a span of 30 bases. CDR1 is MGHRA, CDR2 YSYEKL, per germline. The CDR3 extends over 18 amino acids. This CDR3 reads CASSQGNVLGRVLRLNTF. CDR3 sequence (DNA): TGCGCCAGCAGCCAAGGTAACGTATTGGGCAGGGTACTTCGTTTGAACACCTTC.

DNA for the CDR3: TGTGCCATCAGTGAGCCCGGGACAGGGAATCAGCCCCAGCATTTT. It yields the protein CAISEPGTGNQPQHF. The chain recombines TRBV10-3 with TRBJ1-5, with 9 bases fitting TRBD1. Per germline, CDR1 ENHRY and CDR2 SYGVKD. V shed 2 bases and J 4 bases; nucleotides not matched to a gene: 3. The CDR3 spans 15 residues.

The CDR3 here is CASSPVRDTVYGYTF. The CDR3 nucleotides are TGTGCCAGCAGCCCAGTCCGGGACACCGTCTATGGCTACACCTTC. The V call is TRBV6-5, the J call TRBJ1-2; the D gene is possibly TRBD1 (6 bases). Trimming took off 6 bases at V and 4 bases at J, with 18 bases between the two ends. Germline-derived CDR1 and CDR2 are MNHEY and SVGAGI. The CDR3 contains 15 residues.

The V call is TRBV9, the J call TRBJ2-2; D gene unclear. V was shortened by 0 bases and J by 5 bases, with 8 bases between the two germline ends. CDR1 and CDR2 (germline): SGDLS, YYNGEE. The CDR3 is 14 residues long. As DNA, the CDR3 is TGTGCCAGCAGCGTAGGAGGTTCTACCGGGGAGCTGTTTTTT. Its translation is CASSVGGSTGELFF.

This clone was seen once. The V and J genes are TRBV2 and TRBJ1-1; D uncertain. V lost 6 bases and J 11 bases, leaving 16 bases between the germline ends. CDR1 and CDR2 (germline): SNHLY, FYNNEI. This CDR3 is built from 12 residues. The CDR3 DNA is TGTGCCAGCAGGATTCTTATGCCCCGGGCTTTCTTT. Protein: CASRILMPRAFF.

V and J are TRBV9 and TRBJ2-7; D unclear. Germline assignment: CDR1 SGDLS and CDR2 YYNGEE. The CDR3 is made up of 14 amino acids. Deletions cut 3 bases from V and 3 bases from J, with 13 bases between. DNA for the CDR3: TGTGCCAGCAGCGCTGGCCGGGTCCACTACGAGCAGTACTTC. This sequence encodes CASSAGRVHYEQYF.

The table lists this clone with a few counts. CDR3 protein: CASRSPRSSGANVLTF. CDR3 DNA: TGTGCCAGCAGATCCCCCCGGAGCTCTGGGGCCAACGTCCTGACTTTC. The rearrangement uses TRBV11-2 and TRBJ2-6; D unresolved. V was trimmed by 6 bases and J by 0 bases, leaving 12 bases between them. The CDR3 extends over 16 amino acids. Germline V CDR1 and CDR2: SGHAT, FQNNGV.

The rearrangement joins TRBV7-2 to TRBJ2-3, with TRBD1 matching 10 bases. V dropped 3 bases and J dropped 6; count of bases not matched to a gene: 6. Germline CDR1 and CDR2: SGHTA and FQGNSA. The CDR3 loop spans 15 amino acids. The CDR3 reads CASSFLDRGLDTQYF. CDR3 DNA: TGTGCCAGCAGCTTCTTAGACAGGGGGCTCGATACGCAGTATTTT.

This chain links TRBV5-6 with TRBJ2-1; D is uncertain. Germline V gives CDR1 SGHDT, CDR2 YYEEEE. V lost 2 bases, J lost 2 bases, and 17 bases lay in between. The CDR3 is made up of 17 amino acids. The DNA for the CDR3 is TGTGCCAGCAGCTTTCAACCGACTGGCAAGGCCTACAATGAGCAGTTCTTC. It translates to CASSFQPTGKAYNEQFF.

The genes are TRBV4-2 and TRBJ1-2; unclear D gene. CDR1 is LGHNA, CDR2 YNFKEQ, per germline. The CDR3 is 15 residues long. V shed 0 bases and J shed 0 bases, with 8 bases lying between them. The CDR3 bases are TGTGCCAGCAGCCAAGATTCCACCTCTAACTATGGCTACACCTTC. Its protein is CASSQDSTSNYGYTF.

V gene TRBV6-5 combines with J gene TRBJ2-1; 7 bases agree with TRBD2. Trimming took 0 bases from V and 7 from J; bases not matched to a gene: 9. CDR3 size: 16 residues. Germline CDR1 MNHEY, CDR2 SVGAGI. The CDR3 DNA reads TGTGCCAGCAGTTACTCGAAGTTAGCGGGCGCGAATGAGCAGTTCTTC. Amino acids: CASSYSKLAGANEQFF.

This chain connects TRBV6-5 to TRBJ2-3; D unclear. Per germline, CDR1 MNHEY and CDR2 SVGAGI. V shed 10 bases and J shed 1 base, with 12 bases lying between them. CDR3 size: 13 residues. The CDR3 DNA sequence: TGTGCCACTACCCTTCAGGGCACAGATACGCAGTATTTT. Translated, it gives CATTLQGTDTQYF.

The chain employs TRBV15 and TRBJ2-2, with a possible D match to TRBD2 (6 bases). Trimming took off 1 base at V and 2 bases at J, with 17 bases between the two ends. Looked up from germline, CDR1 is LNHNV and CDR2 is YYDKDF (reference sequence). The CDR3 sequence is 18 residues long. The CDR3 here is CATSRGSTGTVNTGELFF. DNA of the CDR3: TGTGCCACCAGCAGAGGTTCGACCGGGACTGTCAACACCGGGGAGCTGTTTTTT. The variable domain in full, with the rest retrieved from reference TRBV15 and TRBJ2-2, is DAMVIQNPRYQVTQFGKPVTLSCSQTLNHNVMYWYQQKSSQAPKLLFHYYDKDFNNEADTPDNFQSRRPNTSFCFLDIRSPGLGDTAMYLCATSRGSTGTVNTGELFFGEGSRLTVL.

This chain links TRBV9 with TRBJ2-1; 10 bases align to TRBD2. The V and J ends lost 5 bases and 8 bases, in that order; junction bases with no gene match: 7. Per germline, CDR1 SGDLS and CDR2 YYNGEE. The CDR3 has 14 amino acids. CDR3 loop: CASSTSGTRHEQFF. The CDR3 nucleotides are TGTGCCAGCAGTACTAGCGGGACTCGCCATGAGCAGTTCTTC. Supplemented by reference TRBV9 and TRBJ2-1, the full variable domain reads DSGVTQTPKHLITATGQRVTLRCSPRSGDLSVYWYQQSLDQGLQFLIQYYNGEERAKGNILERFSAQQFPDLHSELNLSSLELGDSALYFCASSTSGTRHEQFFGPGTRLTVL.